This T cell receptor beta chain was found in a study of post-analysis software for immune sequencing data. The overall study: Recorded subtypes: relapsing-remitting, secondary progressive, progressive-relapsing; some patients unannotated.

This clonotype was observed at least ten times. Antigen unknown. TCR beta libraries were prepared from cDNA with unique molecular identifiers. TCRdb re-analysed the PCR reads in MiXCR, keeping a single row per CDR3 protein. In the table there are over 150,000 distinct CDR3 sequences, about 29% of which are singletons. Trimming stripped 0 bases from V and 1 base from J, with 7 bases between. CDR1 and CDR2 from the germline V gene are LNHNV and YYDKDF (reference sequence). This CDR3 comprises 16 residues. Study-level results: In patients, TRBV5-6, TRBV5-1 and TRBV20-1 belonged to several TRBV segments found more frequently than in controls. By F measure, samples from a shared preparation batch strongly co-clustered. The study found significantly lower normalized Chao1 diversity in multiple sclerosis patients than in controls.

Sequenced sample: blood. V gene TRBV15 combines with J gene TRBJ2-6; D is uncertain. This sequence originates from a girl under 18 with multiple sclerosis. The CDR3 region is CATSRDLGSGANVLTF. CDR3 nucleotide sequence: TGTGCCACCAGCAGAGATCTGGGTTCTGGGGCCAACGTCCTGACTTTC.